This T cell receptor (beta chain) originates from a study of long-term antiretroviral therapy in people with HIV. Regarding the study as a whole: Relative to transplant donor controls, diversity remained lower despite increasing after ART.

On this clone itself: Its target is not known.

Germline lookup yields CDR1 SEHNR and CDR2 FQNEAQ (reference sequence). The V end lost 5 bases, the J end lost 8 bases, and 9 bases lay between the germline ends. The CDR3 consists of 11 residues. They ran version v3.0 of the immunoSEQ assay at survey level. TCRdb's table, derived via immunoSEQ multiplex PCR, lists solely in-frame clones and lacks some. The profile shows some 16,000 clones, less than 95% of them singletons. This sequence joins TRBV7-9 and TRBJ1-2; D not certain. This TCR came from a woman in her 50s with HIV. The sequencing used unsorted PBMCs, collected roughly 6.4 years after starting antiretroviral therapy. The CDR3 here is CASSAVEGYTF. The CDR3 DNA sequence: TGTGCCAGCAGCGCTGTGGAAGGCTACACCTTC.